A single sample gave rise to the 26 T cell receptor beta chains below, sequenced in a study of blood T cell repertoires in COVID-19. Some clones are missing from TCRdb's copy, which holds only in-frame ones; the method was immunoSEQ multiplex PCR. This repertoire shows 200,000 or so clones, roughly 90% found once; its top ten account for roughly 2.5%. Source material: peripheral blood. Receptors were obtained from an older woman with acute or convalescent COVID-19.

The chain employs TRBV7-8 and TRBJ2-5; 8 bases are shared with TRBD1. The length of the CDR3 is 14 residues. Germline CDR1 and CDR2: SGHVS and FQNEAQ. V lost 1 base to trimming and J lost 5 bases; unmatched junction nucleotides: 3. In nucleotides, the CDR3 is TGTGCCAGCAGCTTAGGACAGGGGTGGGAGACCCAGTACTTC. This codes for CASSLGQGWETQYF.

This sequence joins TRBV19 and TRBJ1-3, with D unresolved. The CDR3 has 19 residues. Per the germline V gene, CDR1 is LNHDA and CDR2 is SQIVND (reference sequence). Trimming removed 0 bases at V and 0 bases at J, with 18 bases between. Here the CDR3 DNA reads TGTGCCAGTAGTATAGAGGGCCCCGCGCCAGTCAACTCTGGAAACACCATATATTTT. It is translated as CASSIEGPAPVNSGNTIYF.

Ten or more counts support this clone. The V call is TRBV12-5, the J call TRBJ1-5; D perhaps matches TRBD1 (6 bases). This CDR3 is 16 amino acids long. Germline CDR1 is LGHNT and CDR2 is FRNRAP. V was pared by 5 bases and J by 0 bases, with 14 bases between. DNA of the CDR3: TGTGCTAGTGGTACGGCGACAGGTTATAGCAATCAGCCCCAGCATTTT. It is translated as CASGTATGYSNQPQHF.

The rearrangement links TRBV5-4 to TRBJ1-6; 9 bases match TRBD1. Losses at the gene ends were 2 bases for V and 7 bases for J; bases not matched to a gene: 4. The CDR3 length is 15 residues. Germline CDR1 SGHNT, CDR2 YYREEE (reference sequence). DNA for the CDR3: TGTGCCAGCAGCTTAAACAGGGGGCAAAATTCACCCCTCCACTTT. It encodes CASSLNRGQNSPLHF.

This chain links TRBV4-3 with TRBJ2-1; D not certain. The CDR3 runs 16 residues. Trimming cost V 2 bases and J 1 base, with 12 bases left between them. Germline CDR1 reads LGHNA; CDR2 reads YSLEER. CDR3 nucleotides: TGCGCCAGCAGCCAACCTCTTTCTAGATCCTACAATGAGCAGTTCTTC. This encodes CASSQPLSRSYNEQFF.

The chain links TRBV14 to TRBJ1-2; D ambiguous. CDR3 length: 13 amino acids. Trimming took off 1 base at V and 4 bases at J, with 7 bases between the two ends. Germline CDR1 and CDR2: SGHDN and FVKESK. CDR3 nucleotide sequence: TGTGCCAGCAGCCAAGTTCTATTCTATGGCTACACCTTC. Protein product: CASSQVLFYGYTF.

This clone was picked up a small number of times. The chain joins TRBV7-8 to TRBJ1-6, with a tentative D call TRBD1 (6 bases). The V gene lost 5 bases and the J gene lost 0 bases, with 11 bases spanning the gap. The CDR3 is 16 residues long. Germline V gives CDR1 SGHVS, CDR2 FQNEAQ. The CDR3: CASSLKGDSYNSPLHF. The CDR3 bases are TGTGCCAGCAGCCTAAAGGGGGACTCCTATAATTCACCCCTCCACTTT.

The genes are TRBV29-1 and TRBJ2-7, with 11 bases identical to TRBD1. The germline V gene has CDR1 SQVTM and CDR2 ANQGSEA. The CDR3 sequence is 15 residues long. Trimming cost V 8 bases and J 2 bases; bases outside gene matches: 11. CDR3 loop: CSIALGTGGAYEQYF. CDR3 nucleotide sequence: TGCAGCATTGCCCTCGGGACAGGGGGAGCCTACGAGCAGTACTTC.

The chain recombines TRBV19 with TRBJ2-3; 11 positions match TRBD2. In germline, CDR1 is LNHDA, CDR2 SQIVND (reference sequence). Trimming removed 7 bases from V and 0 bases from J; junction bases left unmatched: 9. CDR3 length: 17 residues. CDR3 DNA sequence: TGTGCCAGTACCGGACTAGCGGGTGTTGTTAGCACAGATACGCAGTATTTT. This gives the protein CASTGLAGVVSTDTQYF.

This clone occurred once. CDR3 bases: TGTGCCAGCAGCCAGGGGCTTTATGGCTACACCTTC. This translates into CASSQGLYGYTF. V usage is TRBV7-9 and J usage is TRBJ1-2, with a tentative D call TRBD1 (6 bases). Germline V gene lookup returns CDR1 SEHNR and CDR2 FQNEAQ (reference sequence). The germline V and J ends were trimmed by 5 bases and 5 bases, with 9 bases remaining between them. The CDR3 spans 12 residues.

The J gene is TRBJ2-5, the V gene TRBV6-6, with TRBD2 matching 9 bases. The germline V gene has CDR1 MNHNY and CDR2 SVGAGI (reference sequence). V lost 0 bases to trimming and J lost 4 bases; unmatched junction nucleotides: 6. This CDR3 is built from 16 residues. In DNA, the CDR3 is TGTGCCAGCAGTTACTCTGCGGGGGGGTTGGGAGAGACCCAGTACTTC. Protein: CASSYSAGGLGETQYF.

The chain combines TRBV7-8 with TRBJ1-6; D not resolved. The V gene lost 1 base and the J gene lost 9 bases, with 4 bases spanning the gap. Germline CDR1 SGHVS, CDR2 FQNEAQ. The CDR3 has 12 amino acids. Here the CDR3 reads CASSLGSSPLHF. CDR3 DNA: TGTGCCAGCAGCTTAGGTAGTTCACCCCTCCACTTT.

The chain couples TRBV14 to TRBJ2-7, with TRBD1 matching over 8 bases. The CDR3 covers 14 residues. In germline, CDR1 is SGHDN, CDR2 FVKESK. Trimming took 4 bases from V and 3 from J; bases not matched to a gene: 5. CDR3 protein: CASSLGTGFYEQYF. CDR3 bases: TGTGCCAGCAGCCTTGGGACAGGTTTCTACGAGCAGTACTTC. The full variable domain, completed using reference TRBV14 and TRBJ2-7, is EAGVTQFPSHSVIEKGQTVTLRCDPISGHDNLYWYRRVMGKEIKFLLHFVKESKQDESGMPNNRFLAERTGGTYSTLKVQPAELEDSGVYFCASSLGTGFYEQYFGPGTRLTVT.

This chain connects TRBV9 to TRBJ2-7, with D hard to call. The germline V gene encodes CDR1 SGDLS and CDR2 YYNGEE. Trimming pared 4 bases from V and 4 bases from J, leaving 15 bases between. CDR3 length: 14 amino acids. The CDR3 nucleotides read TGTGCCAGCAGCCCTCAAACACTACCGTACGAGCAGTACTTC. Its protein product is CASSPQTLPYEQYF.

The rearrangement uses TRBV5-1 and TRBJ1-2; TRBD1 matches 11 bases. This CDR3 contains 15 residues. V gave up 4 bases and J gave up 6 bases; unmatched junction bases: 8. CDR1 SGHRS and CDR2 YFSETQ come from the germline V gene. The chain's CDR3 is CASSTRTGGGHGYTF. CDR3 sequence (DNA): TGCGCCAGCAGCACTAGGACAGGGGGCGGACATGGCTACACCTTC.

The CDR3 reads CASSPRTSGYEQYF. Written as DNA, the CDR3 is TGTGCCAGCAGCCCGAGGACTAGCGGATACGAGCAGTACTTC. This chain joins TRBV9 and TRBJ2-7; 10 nucleotides match TRBD2. Germline values: CDR1 SGDLS, CDR2 YYNGEE. This CDR3 region has 14 residues. The J segment lost 4 bases and the V segment lost 4 bases, leaving 5 bases of the junction unmatched.

A few counts support this clone. The chain employs TRBV6-4 and TRBJ2-7; possibly TRBD2 for D (6 bases). The CDR3 runs to 13 residues. Germline V gene data show CDR1 as MRHNA and CDR2 as SNTAGT. V was trimmed by 4 bases and J by 6 bases, leaving 13 bases between them. The CDR3 is CASSANGGGEQYF. Here the CDR3 DNA reads TGTGCCAGCAGTGCTAATGGGGGAGGCGAGCAGTACTTC.

This clone was found a few times. V is TRBV28 and J is TRBJ1-1, with 12 positions matching TRBD1. The CDR3 extends over 13 amino acids. Germline CDR1 MDHEN, CDR2 SYDVKM. The V segment lost 5 bases and the J segment 12 bases; nucleotides outside the gene matches: 7. The CDR3 bases are TGTGCCAGCAGTCTGGGACAGGGGGCGCGGTCTTTCTTT. This translates into CASSLGQGARSFF.

V and J are TRBV9 and TRBJ2-7; the match to TRBD2 covers 7 bases. V was pared by 4 bases and J by 3 bases, with 7 bases of the junction left unmatched. The CDR3 sequence is 14 residues long. Germline-derived CDR1 and CDR2 are SGDLS and YYNGEE. The CDR3 loop reads CASSPYGGIYEQYF. CDR3 DNA sequence: TGTGCCAGCAGCCCCTACGGGGGGATCTACGAGCAGTACTTC.

This chain joins TRBV30 and TRBJ2-3, with D tentatively TRBD1 (6 bases). Per germline, CDR1 GTSNPN and CDR2 SVGIG (reference sequence). The V gene lost 2 bases and the J gene lost 4 bases, with 10 bases spanning the gap. The CDR3 covers 13 residues. CDR3 loop: CAWSIGTPDTQYF. The CDR3, as DNA: TGTGCCTGGAGTATAGGGACACCAGATACGCAGTATTTT.

The rearrangement uses TRBV7-2 and TRBJ2-3, with 8 bases that match TRBD2. The V gene's germline CDR1 is SGHTA and CDR2 FQGNSA. V trimming: 3 bases; J trimming: 2 bases; junction bases outside the gene matches: 4. CDR3 length equals 15 residues. The CDR3 protein is CASSFSGETTDTQYF. The CDR3 DNA reads TGTGCCAGCAGCTTTAGCGGGGAAACCACAGATACGCAGTATTTT.

This chain links TRBV4-1 with TRBJ1-2, with 8 bases lining up with TRBD1. The germline V gene encodes CDR1 MGHRA and CDR2 YSYEKL. This CDR3 has 16 residues. V lost 2 bases, J lost 3 bases, and 8 bases stayed unmatched. As DNA, the CDR3 is TGCGCCAGCAGCCAACCGCATTTGGACAGGGACTATGGCTACACCTTC. Protein: CASSQPHLDRDYGYTF.

This clone was detected a few times. The CDR3 region is CASSRQATGGNQPQHF. In DNA form, the CDR3 reads TGTGCCAGCAGTCGCCAAGCCACAGGGGGCAATCAGCCCCAGCATTTT. The chain uses TRBV6-6 and TRBJ1-5; TRBD1 aligns across 7 bases. The CDR3 has 16 residues. Germline V gene lookup returns CDR1 MNHNY and CDR2 SVGAGI (reference sequence). J gave up 2 bases and V 5 bases, and 9 bases lay outside the gene matches.

V is TRBV29-1 and J is TRBJ2-1, with 8 bases identical to TRBD1. The CDR3 loop spans 15 amino acids. Trimming took 4 bases from V and 7 from J; bases not matched to a gene: 12. Germline CDR1 reads SQVTM; CDR2 reads ANQGSEA. The CDR3 spells CSVGGRGTGINEQFF. CDR3 nucleotides: TGCAGCGTTGGGGGAAGGGGGACAGGAATAAATGAGCAGTTCTTC.

The chain employs TRBV10-3 and TRBJ2-4; no firm D call. The CDR3 covers 11 residues. Germline V lookup: CDR1 ENHRY, CDR2 SYGVKD. V was trimmed by 4 bases and J by 6 bases, leaving 4 bases between them. CDR3 loop: CAISGGNIQYF. Here the CDR3 DNA reads TGTGCCATCAGTGGCGGAAACATTCAGTACTTC.

The chain combines TRBV9 with TRBJ2-5; 12 bases align to TRBD2. The CDR3 consists of 16 residues. Per germline, CDR1 SGDLS and CDR2 YYNGEE. After removal of 4 bases from V and 4 bases from J, the junction contained 8 bases not matched to a gene. CDR3 region: CASSPRLAGGPETQYF. DNA for the CDR3: TGTGCCAGCAGCCCACGGCTAGCGGGAGGGCCAGAGACCCAGTACTTC.